This T cell receptor beta chain was captured by sequencing in a study of naive and memory T cell subsets. The J segment lost 3 bases and the V segment lost 7 bases, leaving 4 bases of the junction unmatched. There are 14 residues in the CDR3. Germline V gene sequence: CDR1 SGHTA, CDR2 FQGNSA. Notes on the study in general: In naive cells, over 95% of TCR sequences were seen only once.

An equimolar mix of two oligonucleotides served as the beta constant-region primer for TRBC1 and TRBC2. Four rounds of PCR amplified the ligated cDNA using nested alpha and beta constant-region primers plus SP2. MiXCR was run by TCRdb on the UMI-ligation and nested PCR reads, yielding one entry per CDR3 protein. Here the sample spans around 90,000 distinct CDR3 sequences, around 7% being singletons. This clonotype was counted many times. The antigen is undetermined. This sequence was found in a human donor in good health. Sequencing was carried out using central memory CD4+ T cells from blood. The chain couples TRBV7-2 to TRBJ1-5; TRBD1 matches at 9 bases. Written as DNA, the CDR3 is TGTGCCAGCAAAACAGGGGGCACCAATCAGCCCCAGCATTTT. It specifies CASKTGGTNQPQHF. Full variable domain (outside the CDR3, taken from reference TRBV7-2 and TRBJ1-5): GAGVSQSPSNKVTEKGKDVELRCDPISGHTALYWYRQSLGQGLEFLIYFQGNSAPDKSGLPSDRFSAERTGGSVSTLTIQRTQQEDSAVYLCASKTGGTNQPQHFGDGTRLSIL.